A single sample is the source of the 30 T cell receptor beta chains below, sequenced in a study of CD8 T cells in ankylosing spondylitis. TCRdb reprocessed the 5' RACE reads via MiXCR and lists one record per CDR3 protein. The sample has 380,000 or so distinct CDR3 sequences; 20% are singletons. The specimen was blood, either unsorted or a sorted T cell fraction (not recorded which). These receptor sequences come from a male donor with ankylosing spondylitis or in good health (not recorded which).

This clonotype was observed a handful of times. The CDR3 here is CASSYSSGGAGDEQFF. In nucleotides, the CDR3 is TGTGCCAGCAGTTACTCGAGTGGGGGGGCCGGGGATGAGCAGTTCTTC. The J gene is TRBJ2-1, the V gene TRBV6-5; a possible D gene is TRBD2 (7 bases). This CDR3 contains 16 residues. CDR1 is MNHEY and CDR2 is SVGAGI in the germline V gene. V was pared by 0 bases and J by 8 bases, with 17 bases between.

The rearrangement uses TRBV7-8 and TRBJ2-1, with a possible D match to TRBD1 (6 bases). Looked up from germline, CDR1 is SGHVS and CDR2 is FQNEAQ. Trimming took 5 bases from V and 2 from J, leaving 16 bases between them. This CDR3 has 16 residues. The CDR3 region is CASSPGTTKTYNEQFF. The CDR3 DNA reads TGTGCCAGCAGCCCGGGGACAACAAAAACCTACAATGAGCAGTTCTTC.

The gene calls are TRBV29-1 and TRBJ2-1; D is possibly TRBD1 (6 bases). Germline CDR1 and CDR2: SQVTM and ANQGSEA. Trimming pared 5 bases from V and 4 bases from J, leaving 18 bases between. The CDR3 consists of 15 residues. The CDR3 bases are TGCAGCGTTACCGGTAGGGGGACGGTATACAATGAGCAGTTCTTC. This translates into CSVTGRGTVYNEQFF.

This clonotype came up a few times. The CDR3 coding sequence is TGTGCCAGTTGGGAAAAACAGGGTGGAAACACTGAAGCTTTCTTT. Encoded protein: CASWEKQGGNTEAFF. The chain recombines TRBV12-3 or TRBV12-4 with TRBJ1-1, with D perhaps TRBD1 (6 bases). This CDR3 has 15 amino acids. Trimming stripped 9 bases from V and 2 bases from J, with 19 bases between.

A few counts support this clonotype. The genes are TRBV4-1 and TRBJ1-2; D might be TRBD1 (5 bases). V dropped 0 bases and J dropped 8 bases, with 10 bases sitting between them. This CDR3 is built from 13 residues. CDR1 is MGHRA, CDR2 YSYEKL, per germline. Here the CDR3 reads CASSQDRAWGYTF. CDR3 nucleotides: TGCGCCAGCAGCCAAGACAGGGCTTGGGGCTACACCTTC.

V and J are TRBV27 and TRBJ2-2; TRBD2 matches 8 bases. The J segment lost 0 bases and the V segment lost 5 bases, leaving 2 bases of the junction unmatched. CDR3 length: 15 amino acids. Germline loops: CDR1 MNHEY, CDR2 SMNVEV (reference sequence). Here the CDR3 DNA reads TGTGCCAGCAGTCCCGGGGGGGCGAACACCGGGGAGCTGTTTTTT. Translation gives CASSPGGANTGELFF.

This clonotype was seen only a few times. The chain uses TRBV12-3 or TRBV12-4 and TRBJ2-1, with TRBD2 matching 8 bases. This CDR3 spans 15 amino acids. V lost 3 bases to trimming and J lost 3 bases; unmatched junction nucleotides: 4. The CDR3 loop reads CASSLSGGIYNEQFF. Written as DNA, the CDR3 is TGTGCCAGCAGTTTGAGCGGGGGTATCTACAATGAGCAGTTCTTC.

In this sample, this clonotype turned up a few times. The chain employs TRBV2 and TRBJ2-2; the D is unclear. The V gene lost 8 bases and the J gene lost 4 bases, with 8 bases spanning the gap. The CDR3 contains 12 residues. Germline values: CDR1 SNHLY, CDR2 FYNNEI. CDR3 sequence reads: CASGPRTGELFF. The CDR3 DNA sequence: TGTGCCAGCGGTCCTCGCACCGGGGAGCTGTTTTTT.

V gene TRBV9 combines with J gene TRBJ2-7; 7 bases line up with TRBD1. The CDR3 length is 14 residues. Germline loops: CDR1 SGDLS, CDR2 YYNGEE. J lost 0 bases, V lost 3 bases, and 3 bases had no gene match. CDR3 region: CASSDGTVSYEQYF. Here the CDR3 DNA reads TGTGCCAGCAGCGACGGGACAGTCTCCTACGAGCAGTACTTC.

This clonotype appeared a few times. This CDR3 reads CASSQMGVQETQYF. The CDR3 coding sequence is TGCGCCAGCAGCCAAATGGGAGTCCAAGAGACCCAGTACTTC. V is TRBV4-1 and J is TRBJ2-5; possibly TRBD2 for D (5 bases). The CDR3 length is 14 residues. The V and J ends lost 2 bases and 1 base respectively, with 8 bases between them. Germline V gene sequence: CDR1 MGHRA, CDR2 YSYEKL.

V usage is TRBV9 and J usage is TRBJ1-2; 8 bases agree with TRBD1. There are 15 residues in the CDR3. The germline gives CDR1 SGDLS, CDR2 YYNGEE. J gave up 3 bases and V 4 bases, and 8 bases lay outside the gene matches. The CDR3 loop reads CASSSGTGLYYGYTF. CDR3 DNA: TGTGCCAGCAGCTCCGGGACAGGACTTTACTATGGCTACACCTTC.

The CDR3, as DNA: TGTGCCAGCAGCAGAACAGCGGCAGGGGACACCGGGGAGCTGTTTTTT. Translation: CASSRTAAGDTGELFF. This chain joins TRBV21-1 and TRBJ2-2; the table's D call, TRBD2, was not checked against the DNA. TRBV21-1 is described as a pseudogene. The CDR3 is made up of 16 amino acids.

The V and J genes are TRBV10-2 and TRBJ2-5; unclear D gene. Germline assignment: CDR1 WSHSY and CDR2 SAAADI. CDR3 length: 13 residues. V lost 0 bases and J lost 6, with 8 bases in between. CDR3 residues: CASSESLGKTQYF. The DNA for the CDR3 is TGCGCCAGCAGTGAGTCGTTAGGAAAGACCCAGTACTTC.

The CDR3 here is CASSTGTAYNEQFF. DNA of the CDR3: TGTGCCAGCAGTACCGGGACTGCTTACAATGAGCAGTTCTTC. The rearrangement joins TRBV2 to TRBJ2-1, with D possibly being TRBD2 (6 bases). Between the trimmed V and J ends, which lost 5 bases and 4 bases, there was a span of 12 bases. Germline lookup yields CDR1 SNHLY and CDR2 FYNNEI. The CDR3 covers 14 residues.

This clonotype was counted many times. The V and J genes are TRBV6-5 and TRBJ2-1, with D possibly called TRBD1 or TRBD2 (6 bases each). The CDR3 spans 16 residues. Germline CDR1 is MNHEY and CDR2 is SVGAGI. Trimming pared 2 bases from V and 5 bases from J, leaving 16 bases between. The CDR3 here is CASSYVGGWGDNEQFF. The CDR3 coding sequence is TGTGCCAGCAGTTACGTGGGGGGCTGGGGAGACAATGAGCAGTTCTTC.

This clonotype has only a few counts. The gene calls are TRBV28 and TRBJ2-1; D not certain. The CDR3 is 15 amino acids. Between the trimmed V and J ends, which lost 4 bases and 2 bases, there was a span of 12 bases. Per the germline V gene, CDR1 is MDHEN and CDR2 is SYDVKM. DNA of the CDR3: TGTGCCAGCAGTTGGTCCCATGGCACCTACAATGAGCAGTTCTTC. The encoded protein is CASSWSHGTYNEQFF.

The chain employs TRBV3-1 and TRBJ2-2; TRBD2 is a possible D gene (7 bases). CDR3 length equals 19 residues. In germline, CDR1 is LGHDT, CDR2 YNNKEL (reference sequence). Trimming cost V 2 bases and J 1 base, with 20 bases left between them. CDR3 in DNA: TGTGCCAGCAGCCAAAGTGGACGGGGGGCGCCTGAGAACACCGGGGAGCTGTTTTTT. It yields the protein CASSQSGRGAPENTGELFF.

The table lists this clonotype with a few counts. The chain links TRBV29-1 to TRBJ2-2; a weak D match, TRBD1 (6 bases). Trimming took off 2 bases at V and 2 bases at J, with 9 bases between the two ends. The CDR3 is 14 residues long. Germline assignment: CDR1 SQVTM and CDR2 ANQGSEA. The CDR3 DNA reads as TGCAGCGTTGAAAACAGGGCAAACACCGGGGAGCTGTTTTTT. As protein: CSVENRANTGELFF.

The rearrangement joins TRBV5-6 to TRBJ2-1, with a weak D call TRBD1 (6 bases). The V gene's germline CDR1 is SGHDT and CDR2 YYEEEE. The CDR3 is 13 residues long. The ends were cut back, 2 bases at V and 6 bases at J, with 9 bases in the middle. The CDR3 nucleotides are TGTGCCAGCAGCTTTACAGGGAGCAATGAGCAGTTCTTC. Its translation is CASSFTGSNEQFF.

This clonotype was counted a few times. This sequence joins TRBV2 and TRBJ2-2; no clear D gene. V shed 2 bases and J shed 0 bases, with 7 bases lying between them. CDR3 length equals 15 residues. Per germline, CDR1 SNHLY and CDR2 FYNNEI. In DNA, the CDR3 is TGTGCCAGCAGTGAAAAGCGACCGAACACCGGGGAGCTGTTTTTT. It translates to CASSEKRPNTGELFF.

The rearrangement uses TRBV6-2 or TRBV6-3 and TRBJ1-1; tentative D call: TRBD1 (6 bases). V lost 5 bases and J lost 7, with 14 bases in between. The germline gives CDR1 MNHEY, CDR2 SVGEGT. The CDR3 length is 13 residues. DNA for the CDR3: TGTGCCAGCAGTCCGTTAGGGGGGATTGAAGCTTTCTTT. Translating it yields CASSPLGGIEAFF.

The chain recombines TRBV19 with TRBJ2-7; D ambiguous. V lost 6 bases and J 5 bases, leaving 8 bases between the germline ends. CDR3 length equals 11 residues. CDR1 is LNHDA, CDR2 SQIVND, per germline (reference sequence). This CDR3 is CASRSVDEQYF. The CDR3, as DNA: TGTGCCAGTAGGAGTGTCGACGAGCAGTACTTC.

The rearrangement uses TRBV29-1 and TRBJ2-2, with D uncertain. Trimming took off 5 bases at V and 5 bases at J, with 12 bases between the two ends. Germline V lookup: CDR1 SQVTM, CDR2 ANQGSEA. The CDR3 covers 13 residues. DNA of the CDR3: TGCAGCGTTTTTTGGGATGGGACCGGGGAGCTGTTTTTT. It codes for CSVFWDGTGELFF.

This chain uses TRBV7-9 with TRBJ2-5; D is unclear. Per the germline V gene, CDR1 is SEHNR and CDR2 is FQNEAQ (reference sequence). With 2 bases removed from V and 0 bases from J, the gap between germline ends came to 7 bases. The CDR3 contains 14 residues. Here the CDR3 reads CASSLQAYQETQYF. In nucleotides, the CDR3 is TGTGCCAGCAGCTTACAGGCGTACCAAGAGACCCAGTACTTC.

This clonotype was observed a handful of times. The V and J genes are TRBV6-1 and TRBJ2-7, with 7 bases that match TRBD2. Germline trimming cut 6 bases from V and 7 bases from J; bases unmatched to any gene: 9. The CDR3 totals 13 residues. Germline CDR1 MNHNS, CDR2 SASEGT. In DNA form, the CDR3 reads TGTGCCAGCAGGCCCCCGGGGGGTTTGGAGCAGTACTTC. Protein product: CASRPPGGLEQYF.

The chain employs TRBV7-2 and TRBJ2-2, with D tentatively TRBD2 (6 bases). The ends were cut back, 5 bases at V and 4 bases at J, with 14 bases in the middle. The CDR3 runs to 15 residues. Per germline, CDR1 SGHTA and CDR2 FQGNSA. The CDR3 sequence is CASSLTGLFTGELFF. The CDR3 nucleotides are TGTGCCAGCAGCCTAACGGGACTTTTCACCGGGGAGCTGTTTTTT. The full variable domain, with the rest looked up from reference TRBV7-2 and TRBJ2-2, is GAGVSQSPSNKVTEKGKDVELRCDPISGHTALYWYRQSLGQGLEFLIYFQGNSAPDKSGLPSDRFSAERTGGSVSTLTIQRTQQEDSAVYLCASSLTGLFTGELFFGEGSRLTVL.

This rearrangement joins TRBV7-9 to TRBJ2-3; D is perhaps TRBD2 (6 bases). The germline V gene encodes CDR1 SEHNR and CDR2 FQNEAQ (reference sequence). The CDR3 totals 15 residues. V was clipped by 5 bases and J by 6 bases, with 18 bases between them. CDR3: CASSASGLNSDTQYF. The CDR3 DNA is TGTGCCAGCAGCGCCTCGGGACTTAATTCGGATACGCAGTATTTT. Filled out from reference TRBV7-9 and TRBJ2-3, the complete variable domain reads DTGVSQNPRHKITKRGQNVTFRCDPISEHNRLYWYRQTLGQGPEFLTYFQNEAQLEKSRLLSDRFSAERPKGSFSTLEIQRTEQGDSAMYLCASSASGLNSDTQYFGPGTRLTVL.

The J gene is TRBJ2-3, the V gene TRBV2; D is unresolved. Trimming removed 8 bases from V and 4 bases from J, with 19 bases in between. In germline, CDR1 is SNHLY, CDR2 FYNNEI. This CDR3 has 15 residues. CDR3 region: CASVLTFPGPDTQYF. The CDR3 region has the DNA TGTGCCAGCGTCCTTACGTTCCCAGGCCCAGATACGCAGTATTTT.

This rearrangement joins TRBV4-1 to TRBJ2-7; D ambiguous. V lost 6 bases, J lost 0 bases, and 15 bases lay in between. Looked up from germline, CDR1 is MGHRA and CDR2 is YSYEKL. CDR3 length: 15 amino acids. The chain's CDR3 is CASSLIEDLSYEQYF. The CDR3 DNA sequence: TGCGCCAGCAGTTTAATAGAGGACCTCTCCTACGAGCAGTACTTC.

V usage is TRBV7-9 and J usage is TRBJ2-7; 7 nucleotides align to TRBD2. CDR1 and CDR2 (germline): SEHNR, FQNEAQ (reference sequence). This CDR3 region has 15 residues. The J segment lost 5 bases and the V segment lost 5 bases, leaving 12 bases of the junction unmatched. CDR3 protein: CASSPPGAGFHEQYF. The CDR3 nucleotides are TGTGCCAGCAGCCCCCCGGGAGCGGGGTTCCACGAGCAGTACTTC. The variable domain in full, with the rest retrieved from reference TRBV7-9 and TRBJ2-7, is DTGVSQNPRHKITKRGQNVTFRCDPISEHNRLYWYRQTLGQGPEFLTYFQNEAQLEKSRLLSDRFSAERPKGSFSTLEIQRTEQGDSAMYLCASSPPGAGFHEQYFGPGTRLTVT.